Below are 30 T cell receptor beta chains sequenced from a single sample in a study of cytomegalovirus exposure and HLA in healthy donors. It was with 60 Vbeta and 13 Jbeta primers that the PCR ran. TCRdb keeps only in-frame clones here, not all; method: immunoSEQ multiplex PCR. The table has 85,000 to 95,000 clones, roughly 69% seen once. Sequenced sample: PBMCs. The receptors stem from a woman aged 25 to 39 in good health and CMV-seronegative.

This chain uses TRBV2 with TRBJ1-2; 7 bases map to TRBD1. Germline V gives CDR1 SNHLY, CDR2 FYNNEI. CDR3 length equals 16 residues. Trimming removed 5 bases from V and 0 bases from J; junction bases left unmatched: 9. CDR3 coding DNA: TGTGCCAGCAGTTTGGCCAGGGGGTTCACTAACTATGGCTACACCTTC. Translating it yields CASSLARGFTNYGYTF.

Regarding this clone: At the DNA level, this CDR3 is encoded by other sequences in the same sample as well. The chain carries TRBV6-5 and TRBJ2-7; a weak D match, TRBD2 (5 bases). The germline CDR1 and CDR2 sequences are MNHEY and SVGAGI. The V end was cut by 6 bases, the J end by 4 bases, with 7 bases between. The CDR3 contains 11 residues. CDR3 sequence (DNA): TGTGCCAGCAGGGACTTTTACGAGCAGTACTTC. Its translation is CASRDFYEQYF.

The table lists this clone with a count of one. CDR3 bases: TGTGCCAGCAGCCTCAGGGATTCCTTGGGGAATGAGCAGTTCTTC. Protein sequence: CASSLRDSLGNEQFF. This chain links TRBV5-4 with TRBJ2-1; TRBD1 is a possible D gene (5 bases). The V and J ends lost 4 bases and 7 bases respectively, with 18 bases between them. The CDR3 covers 15 residues. Germline CDR1 SGHNT, CDR2 YYREEE (reference sequence).

This clone was observed a few times. This chain links TRBV30 with TRBJ1-1; D ambiguous. Trimming removed 3 bases from V and 4 bases from J, with 9 bases in between. Germline lookup yields CDR1 GTSNPN and CDR2 SVGIG (reference sequence). There are 12 residues in the CDR3. CDR3 in amino acids: CAWSRAGTEAFF. CDR3 coding DNA: TGTGCCTGGAGCCGAGCGGGCACTGAAGCTTTCTTT.

The rearrangement uses TRBV30 and TRBJ1-1, with D possibly matching TRBD1 (5 bases). The germline V gene encodes CDR1 GTSNPN and CDR2 SVGIG (reference sequence). The V end was cut by 3 bases, the J end by 8 bases, with 13 bases between. The CDR3 has 12 amino acids. CDR3: CAWSWGGAEAFF. The DNA for the CDR3 is TGTGCCTGGAGCTGGGGCGGGGCAGAAGCTTTCTTT.

This clone has only a few counts. V is TRBV9 and J is TRBJ1-5; TRBD1 matches 11 bases. V lost 3 bases and J lost 0; bases outside the gene matches: 5. The germline gives CDR1 SGDLS, CDR2 YYNGEE. The CDR3 runs 17 residues. The CDR3 region is CASSAGTGGYSNQPQHF. Written as DNA, the CDR3 is TGTGCCAGCAGCGCGGGGACAGGGGGTTATAGCAATCAGCCCCAGCATTTT.

This rearrangement joins TRBV5-1 to TRBJ1-1; a possible D gene is TRBD1 (6 bases). CDR1 and CDR2 (germline): SGHRS, YFSETQ. The CDR3 has 15 residues. V was clipped by 6 bases and J by 4 bases, with 19 bases between them. CDR3 coding DNA: TGCGCCAGCACCAATATAGCCACAGGGAGCACTGAAGCTTTCTTT. It specifies CASTNIATGSTEAFF.

This clone was counted between two and nine times. V and J are TRBV6-6 and TRBJ1-1; perhaps TRBD1 as D (6 bases). Trimming cost V 8 bases and J 0 bases, with 19 bases left between them. CDR1 MNHNY and CDR2 SVGAGI come from the germline V gene (reference sequence). The CDR3 runs to 16 residues. The CDR3: CASYSHPRGLNTEAFF. The CDR3 bases are TGTGCCAGCTACTCTCACCCGAGGGGGTTGAACACTGAAGCTTTCTTT.

V is TRBV14 and J is TRBJ1-1, with D possibly being TRBD1 (6 bases). The length of the CDR3 is 12 residues. Germline CDR1 and CDR2: SGHDN and FVKESK. V lost 6 bases to trimming and J lost 5 bases, with 10 bases between them. The CDR3 here is CASRGAWTEAFF. In nucleotides, the CDR3 is TGTGCCAGCAGGGGGGCGTGGACTGAAGCTTTCTTT.

The chain employs TRBV7-8 and TRBJ1-1; tentatively, D is TRBD1 (6 bases). This CDR3 spans 16 amino acids. The germline V gene encodes CDR1 SGHVS and CDR2 FQNEAQ. V was cut by 5 bases and J by 0 bases, with 16 bases left in between. CDR3 residues: CASSRAGAGMNTEAFF. The CDR3 coding sequence is TGTGCCAGCAGCCGGGCGGGGGCAGGGATGAACACTGAAGCTTTCTTT.

This clone was seen more than once but under ten times. The chain has TRBV11-2 and TRBJ2-2; 9 bases are a match to TRBD1. Germline assignment: CDR1 SGHAT and CDR2 FQNNGV. This CDR3 has 15 residues. With 2 bases clipped from V and 5 bases from J, the junction kept 3 bases outside the gene matches. The CDR3 loop reads CASSLTGGATGELFF. As DNA, the CDR3 is TGTGCCAGCAGCTTAACAGGGGGCGCAACCGGGGAGCTGTTTTTT.

The rearrangement uses TRBV5-1 and TRBJ2-7, with 10 bases aligning to TRBD2. In germline, CDR1 is SGHRS, CDR2 YFSETQ. With V trimmed by 0 bases and J by 0 bases, 9 bases remained unmatched. CDR3 length: 18 amino acids. CDR3 coding DNA: TGCGCCAGCAGCTTGGGGCTAGCGGGGGCCCTTTTCTCCTACGAGCAGTACTTC. Translated: CASSLGLAGALFSYEQYF.

The chain couples TRBV27 to TRBJ1-1, with 9 bases lining up with TRBD1. Germline assignment: CDR1 MNHEY and CDR2 SMNVEV (reference sequence). V lost 6 bases and J lost 6; bases outside the gene matches: 2. The CDR3 sequence is 12 residues long. CDR3 in amino acids: CASRDRGAEAFF. The CDR3 bases are TGTGCCAGCAGAGACAGGGGGGCTGAAGCTTTCTTT.

This clone has a single count. This chain joins TRBV28 and TRBJ1-4; 11 nucleotides align to TRBD1. CDR1 and CDR2 (germline): MDHEN, SYDVKM. V was pared by 1 base and J by 10 bases, with 5 bases of the junction left unmatched. This CDR3 region has 15 residues. CDR3: CASSLSGQGAGKLFF. In DNA form, the CDR3 reads TGTGCCAGCAGTTTATCTGGACAGGGGGCAGGAAAACTGTTTTTT.

This chain joins TRBV29-1 and TRBJ1-2, with a tentative D call TRBD1 (5 bases). CDR1 SQVTM and CDR2 ANQGSEA come from the germline V gene. The V gene lost 4 bases and the J gene lost 13 bases, with 13 bases spanning the gap. The CDR3 length is 10 residues. The CDR3 coding sequence is TGCAGCGTTGGGGCTCAGACAGTCACCTTC. Protein product: CSVGAQTVTF.

Here the CDR3 DNA reads TGTGCCAGCGACTCCGGGACAGGGGCCCCAGGAAACAATGAGCAGTTCTTC. It encodes CASDSGTGAPGNNEQFF. The V and J genes are TRBV19 and TRBJ2-1, with TRBD1 matching over 10 bases. The CDR3 runs 17 residues. The V segment lost 9 bases and the J segment 5 bases; nucleotides outside the gene matches: 16. The V gene's germline CDR1 is LNHDA and CDR2 SQIVND (reference sequence).

This clone was detected a few times. The V gene is TRBV10-2, the J gene TRBJ1-1; D perhaps matches TRBD1 (6 bases). V was pared by 10 bases and J by 0 bases, with 9 bases between. Germline V gene data show CDR1 as WSHSY and CDR2 as SAAADI. The CDR3 has 12 residues. The CDR3 region is CATGQLNTEAFF. CDR3 bases: TGCGCCACCGGACAGTTGAACACTGAAGCTTTCTTT.

V is TRBV28 and J is TRBJ2-6; maybe TRBD2 (6 bases). CDR1 is MDHEN, CDR2 SYDVKM, per germline. Trimming removed 10 bases from V and 1 base from J, with 11 bases in between. The CDR3 totals 14 residues. CDR3 bases: TGTGCCACCCTTGGGGGGTCTGGGGCCAACGTCCTGACTTTC. Translated: CATLGGSGANVLTF.

V and J are TRBV28 and TRBJ2-3; TRBD2 matches at 8 bases. The length of the CDR3 is 15 residues. V lost 5 bases and J lost 6; bases outside the gene matches: 10. The germline CDR1 and CDR2 sequences are MDHEN and SYDVKM. The DNA for the CDR3 is TGTGCCAGCAGTCCCGTAGGAAGCGGGAGTGATACGCAGTATTTT. Translated, it gives CASSPVGSGSDTQYF.

This clone was counted between two and nine times. This chain links TRBV9 with TRBJ1-5; D possibly corresponds to TRBD1 (6 bases). The CDR3 has 14 amino acids. Germline CDR1 reads SGDLS; CDR2 reads YYNGEE. Trimming pared 0 bases from V and 9 bases from J, leaving 13 bases between. The CDR3 DNA reads as TGTGCCAGCAGCGTAGGGGAGGGGGGGAGGCCCCAGCATTTT. Amino acid sequence: CASSVGEGGRPQHF.

J is TRBJ1-5 and V is TRBV6-1, with 7 bases aligning to TRBD1. V was clipped by 3 bases and J by 4 bases; unmatched bases: 6. CDR1 is MNHNS and CDR2 is SASEGT in the germline V gene. The CDR3 runs 15 residues. DNA of the CDR3: TGTGCCAGCAGTGACCAAGACAGGGCTAATCAGCCCCAGCATTTT. It codes for CASSDQDRANQPQHF.

The chain is built from TRBV21-1 and TRBJ2-4; the D call of TRBD2 is as the table states it, not checked on the DNA. TRBV21-1 corresponds to a pseudogene. The CDR3 is made up of 14 amino acids. CDR3 sequence reads: CASKTSGTKNIQYF. CDR3 in DNA: TGTGCCAGTAAGACTAGCGGGACCAAAAACATTCAGTACTTC.

This clone was observed a few times. Other DNA sequences in the same sample also yield this CDR3. This chain joins TRBV6-1 and TRBJ2-7; D possibly corresponds to TRBD2 (6 bases). The germline gives CDR1 MNHNS, CDR2 SASEGT. The CDR3 has 14 amino acids. Deletions cut 2 bases from V and 3 bases from J, with 11 bases between. CDR3 coding DNA: TGTGCCAGCAGTGAATGGGAGGTCGGCTACGAGCAGTACTTC. Translated: CASSEWEVGYEQYF.

The V call is TRBV11-1, the J call TRBJ1-2, with 10 bases matching TRBD1. Per germline, CDR1 SGHAT and CDR2 FQDESV (reference sequence). V was clipped by 4 bases and J by 4 bases; unmatched bases: 6. This CDR3 has 15 amino acids. The CDR3 DNA follows: TGTGCCAGCAGCTCCTCCGGGACAGGGGCCTATGGCTACACCTTC. This gives the protein CASSSSGTGAYGYTF.

There are a few counts of this clone. This chain links TRBV23-1 with TRBJ2-7; TRBD2 agrees at 8 bases. TRBV23-1 is annotated as an ORF whose role is uncertain. The junction had 5 bases not matched to a gene; V was cut back by 0 bases and J by 7 bases. The CDR3 has 14 residues. In DNA, the CDR3 is TGCGCCAGCAGTCAATCGCCGGGGGGGGCGGAGCAGTACTTC. Translating gives CASSQSPGGAEQYF.

The J gene is TRBJ2-3, the V gene TRBV10-3; 7 positions match TRBD2. The germline V gene encodes CDR1 ENHRY and CDR2 SYGVKD. The CDR3 contains 15 residues. With 4 bases clipped from V and 4 bases from J, the junction kept 8 bases outside the gene matches. This CDR3 reads CAISGARGVADTQYF. The CDR3, as DNA: TGTGCCATCAGTGGGGCCCGGGGGGTGGCAGATACGCAGTATTTT.

This clone was counted once. The CDR3 nucleotides read TGTGCCAGCAGCTCAGACGGGTTCTACACCTTC. Translation gives CASSSDGFYTF. The rearrangement joins TRBV7-6 to TRBJ1-2; D gene unclear. Germline CDR1 reads SGHVS; CDR2 reads FNYEAQ. Between the trimmed V and J ends, which lost 4 bases and 10 bases, there was a span of 10 bases. The CDR3 is 11 amino acids.

This clone was observed a few times. The rearrangement uses TRBV5-4 and TRBJ1-2; perhaps TRBD1 as D (5 bases). This CDR3 region has 13 residues. Germline values: CDR1 SGHNT, CDR2 YYREEE (reference sequence). The V and J ends lost 4 bases and 2 bases respectively, with 9 bases between them. The CDR3 spells CASSVRGNYGYTF. DNA of the CDR3: TGTGCCAGCAGCGTCCGGGGGAACTATGGCTACACCTTC.

The V and J genes are TRBV30 and TRBJ1-5; the match to TRBD1 covers 7 bases. After removal of 4 bases from V and 7 bases from J, the junction contained 10 bases not matched to a gene. The CDR3 length is 14 residues. Germline CDR1 and CDR2: GTSNPN and SVGIG (reference sequence). CDR3 protein: CAWNNRGRKQPQHF. The CDR3 coding sequence is TGTGCCTGGAACAACAGGGGCAGGAAACAGCCCCAGCATTTT.

This chain joins TRBV4-2 and TRBJ2-1; 13 bases are a match to TRBD2. Germline values: CDR1 LGHNA, CDR2 YNFKEQ. The length of the CDR3 is 18 residues. V shed 1 base, J shed 6 bases, and the junction held 9 bases outside the gene matches. The CDR3 coding sequence is TGTGCCAGCAGCCAAGTAGGCCGACTAGCGGGAGGTTTCAATGAGCAGTTCTTC. It specifies CASSQVGRLAGGFNEQFF.